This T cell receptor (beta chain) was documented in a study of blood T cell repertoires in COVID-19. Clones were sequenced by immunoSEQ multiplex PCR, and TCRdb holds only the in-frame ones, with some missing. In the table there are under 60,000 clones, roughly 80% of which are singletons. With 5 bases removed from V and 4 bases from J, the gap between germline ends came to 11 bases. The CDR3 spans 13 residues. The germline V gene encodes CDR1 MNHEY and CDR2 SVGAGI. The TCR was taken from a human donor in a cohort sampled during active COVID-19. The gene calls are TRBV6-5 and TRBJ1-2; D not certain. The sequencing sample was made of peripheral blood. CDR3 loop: CASSPRNIYGYTF. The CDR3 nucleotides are TGTGCCAGCAGTCCTCGTAACATCTATGGCTACACCTTC.